This T cell receptor beta chain was observed in a study of T cell responses to AZD1222 COVID-19 vaccine. Findings and caveats of the study: White British people made up most donors, females outnumbered males, and clonal diversity was possibly underestimated.

Comments on this clone: Its antigen is still unknown.

This CDR3 spans 17 amino acids. The J segment lost 5 bases and the V segment lost 6 bases, leaving 18 bases of the junction unmatched. Germline V gene data show CDR1 as SGHRS and CDR2 as YFSETQ. This table comes from immunoSEQ multiplex PCR, and its TCRdb copy is limited to in-frame clones, with some not included. This sample has 150,000 to 200,000 clones, with 85% to 95% found just once. The TCR was taken from an adult in good health. The material sequenced was peripheral blood, taken on day 0 of AZD1222 vaccination. The chain recombines TRBV5-1 with TRBJ2-7; 9 bases are a match to TRBD2. CDR3 sequence (DNA): TGCGCCAGCAACCCCGTCCCAGCAGGGACTAGCCTCGACGAGCAGTACTTC. It translates to CASNPVPAGTSLDEQYF. The complete variable domain, with remaining parts taken from reference TRBV5-1 and TRBJ2-7, reads KAGVTQTPRYLIKTRGQQVTLSCSPISGHRSVSWYQQTPGQGLQFLFEYFSETQRNKGNFPGRFSGRQFSNSRSEMNVSTLELGDSALYLCASNPVPAGTSLDEQYFGPGTRLTVT.